This entry concerns a single T cell receptor delta chain. This receptor's antigen is unknown. Within one base of it there is no much larger clone, and no base qualities were kept. This entry belongs to a study of delta chains in infants with herpesvirus infections (dated by TCRdb to 2022 to 2025). Notes on the research overall: A Ugandan infant birth cohort was prospectively followed from birth to characterize gammadelta T cell responses to primary cytomegalovirus (CMV) infection. Previously published Belgian fetal and cord blood gammadelta TCR data were added only for comparison and were not generated in this cohort. gammadelta TCRs were sequenced from PBMC obtained from under 20 CMV-infected infants (one congenitally infected) and several CMV-uninfected infants for whom sufficient sample was available. The study looked for a public fetal Vdelta1/Vgamma8 gammadelta TCR clonotype in infants infected with CMV after birth. By approximate age, the infant blood samples fell into groups of 1.5, 4, 8 and 12 months. Study-wide findings and limitations: The public clonotype was found only at the first time point after infection and was absent in uninfected infants and in those infected after 120 days. Presence of the public clonotype at levels below the detection limit might still occur in CMV-uninfected infants. Public-clonotype frequency among Vdelta1 cells appeared to be inversely correlated with age at infection and was observed to decay rapidly, seemingly without persisting beyond 2 to 3 months. The public Vdelta1 clonotype was detected in 4 of 18 CMV-infected infants, namely three infected postnatally before 120 days of age and the congenitally infected infant. Limitations noted by the authors included a small sample size and a lack of race- or environment-matched controls, because nearly all Ugandans acquire CMV before adulthood.

Library creation used RT-PCR. To generate TCR cDNA, PBMC RNA underwent reverse transcription with SuperScript II using gamma-chain- and delta-chain-specific primers. cDNA was purified with AMPure XP beads, amplified, and indexed with Illumina adapters using the Nextera XT Index Kit. An Illumina MiSeq with a V2 300-cycle kit was used to sequence the gammadelta TCR libraries. The source study handled its data this way. Using MiXCR v2.1.12, CDR3 sequences were assembled, and reads were mapped onto D, J and V genes obtained from GenBank. VDJtools v1.2.1 was used to perform repertoire analyses of the CDR3 clonotypes. Via CATT, TCRdb reprocessed the public reads, and rows with identical DNA were then joined. None of the V and J calls come from the authors' own analysis; TCRdb made them. The sample profile shows 750 to 900 delta-chain clones; 15% to 19% of them were found once. Around 9.4% of the sample belongs to the ten largest clones.

Pregnant women getting prenatal care were recruited in Kampala, Uganda, and their infants were enrolled; maternal HIV status had to be documented. Weekly visits were made to families, and infant clinical information, oral swabs and peripheral blood were collected beginning at 6 weeks of age and every 4 months thereafter. After blood was collected in heparin tubes, PBMC were isolated using Ficoll-Paque density gradient centrifugation and then cryopreserved. At the junction V is shortened by 3 bases and J by 7 bases; bases outside the gene matches: 3. The CDR3 runs 14 residues from the cysteine to the phenylalanine. The only DNA kept is the CDR3, 42 bases in frame from the first base. The germline V gene yields GEAIGNYY for CDR1 and EKD for CDR2.

The chain was built from TRDV2 and TRDJ2; TRDD3 matches 11 bases in the middle. As TCRdb names no J gene, one was assigned here on the basis of a DNA match to germline. The input for sequencing was peripheral blood, taken at time point 1 of longitudinal follow-up. The sequence was collected from a human donor who was a Ugandan infant, either HIV-exposed or HIV-unexposed (not recorded which). The CDR3 here reads CACDPLGDIAQLFF. The DNA sequence follows: TGTGCCTGTGACCCACTGGGGGATATAGCACAACTCTTCTTT.